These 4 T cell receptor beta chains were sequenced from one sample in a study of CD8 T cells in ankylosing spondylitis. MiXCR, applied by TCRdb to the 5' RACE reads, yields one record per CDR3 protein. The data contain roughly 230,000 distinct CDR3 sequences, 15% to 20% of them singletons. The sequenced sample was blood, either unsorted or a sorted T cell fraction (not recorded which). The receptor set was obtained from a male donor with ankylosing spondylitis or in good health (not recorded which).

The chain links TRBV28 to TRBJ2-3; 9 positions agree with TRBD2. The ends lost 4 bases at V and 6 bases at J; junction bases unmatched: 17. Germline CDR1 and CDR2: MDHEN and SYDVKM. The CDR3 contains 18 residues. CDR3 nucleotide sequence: TGTGCCAGCAGTTCAGGTCCTAGCGGGACGCTCAAACCCGATACGCAGTATTTT. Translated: CASSSGPSGTLKPDTQYF.

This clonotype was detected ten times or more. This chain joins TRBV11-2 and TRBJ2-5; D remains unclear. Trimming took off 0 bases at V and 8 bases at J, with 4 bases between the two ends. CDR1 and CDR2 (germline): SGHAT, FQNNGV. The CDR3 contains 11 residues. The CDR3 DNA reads TGTGCCAGCAGCTTAGACGCAACCCAGTACTTC. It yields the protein CASSLDATQYF.

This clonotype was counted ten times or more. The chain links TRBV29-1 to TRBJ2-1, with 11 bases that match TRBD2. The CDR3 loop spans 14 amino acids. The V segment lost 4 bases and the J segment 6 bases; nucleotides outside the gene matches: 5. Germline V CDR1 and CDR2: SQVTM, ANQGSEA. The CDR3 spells CSVVGTSGSNEQFF. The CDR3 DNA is TGCAGCGTTGTAGGGACTAGCGGATCCAATGAGCAGTTCTTC.

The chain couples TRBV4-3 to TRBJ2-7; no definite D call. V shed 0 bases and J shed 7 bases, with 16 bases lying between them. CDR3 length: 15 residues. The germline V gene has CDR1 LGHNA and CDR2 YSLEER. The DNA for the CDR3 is TGCGCCAGCAGCCAAGATTTACAGCCAGCTTGGGAGCAGTACTTC. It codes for CASSQDLQPAWEQYF.